Each of the 2 T cell receptor beta chains below was sequenced from the same sample in a study of cytotoxic CD8 clonotypes in ibrutinib-treated CLL. Method: immunoSEQ multiplex PCR; TCRdb's copy keeps in-frame clones and lacks some. The sample includes 110,000 to 150,000 clones, approximately 80% of them seen just once. Sequences were derived from PBMCs, sampled after 24 months of ibrutinib treatment. The origin of the receptors is a human donor with chronic lymphocytic leukemia.

CDR3 sequence reads: CASSSPDRAAGELFF. CDR3 nucleotide sequence: TGTGCCAGCAGCTCTCCCGACAGGGCGGCCGGGGAGCTGTTTTTT. This rearrangement joins TRBV7-8 to TRBJ2-2, with TRBD1 matching over 7 bases. Germline V gives CDR1 SGHVS, CDR2 FQNEAQ. The CDR3 has 15 amino acids. V lost 4 bases and J lost 6; bases outside the gene matches: 8.

The V call is TRBV7-8, the J call TRBJ1-6; 10 bases are a match to TRBD1. The CDR3 contains 15 residues. Trimming removed 1 base from V and 9 bases from J; junction bases left unmatched: 3. CDR1 and CDR2 from the germline V gene are SGHVS and FQNEAQ. The CDR3 DNA reads TGTGCCAGCAGCTTAGGGAGGACAGGGGGTTCACCCCTCCACTTT. It codes for CASSLGRTGGSPLHF.